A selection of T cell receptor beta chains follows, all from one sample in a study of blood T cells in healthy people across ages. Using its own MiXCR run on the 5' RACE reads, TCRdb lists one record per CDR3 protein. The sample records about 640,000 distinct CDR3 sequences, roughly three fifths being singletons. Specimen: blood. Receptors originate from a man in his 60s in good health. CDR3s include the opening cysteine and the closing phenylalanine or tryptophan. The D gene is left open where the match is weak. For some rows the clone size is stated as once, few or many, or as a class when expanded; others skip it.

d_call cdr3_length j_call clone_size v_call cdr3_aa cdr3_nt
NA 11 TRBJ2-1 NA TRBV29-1 CSVFRAYEQFF TGCAGCGTTTTTAGGGCATATGAGCAGTTCTTC
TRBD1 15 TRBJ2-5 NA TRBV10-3 CAISLGQGSQETQYF TGTGCCATCAGCCTCGGACAGGGGTCTCAAGAGACCCAGTACTTC
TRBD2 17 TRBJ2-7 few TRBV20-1 CSAPRPVAGDFSYEQYF TGCAGTGCTCCCCGGCCGGTAGCGGGGGATTTCTCCTACGAGCAGTACTTC
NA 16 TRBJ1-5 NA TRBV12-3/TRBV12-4 CASSSGSGRRNQPQHF TGTGCCAGCAGTTCAGGGAGTGGTCGTCGCAATCAGCCCCAGCATTTT
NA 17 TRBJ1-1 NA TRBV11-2 CASSLANRAPLDAEAFF TGTGCCAGCAGCTTAGCAAACAGGGCACCCCTCGACGCTGAAGCTTTCTTT
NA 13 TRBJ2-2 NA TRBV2 CASTRENTGELFF TGTGCCAGCACCAGGGAGAACACCGGGGAGCTGTTTTTT
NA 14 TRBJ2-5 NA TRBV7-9 CASSLAGAPGTQYF TGTGCCAGCAGCTTAGCGGGGGCACCTGGGACCCAGTACTTC
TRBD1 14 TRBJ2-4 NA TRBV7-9 CASSPGQSSGIQYF TGTGCCAGCAGCCCGGGACAGTCGTCTGGCATTCAGTACTTC
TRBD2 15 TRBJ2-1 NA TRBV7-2 CASSSLAGPYNEQFF TGTGCCAGCAGCTCACTAGCGGGGCCGTACAATGAGCAGTTCTTC
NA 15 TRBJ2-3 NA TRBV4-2 CASSQETNRGDTQYF TGTGCCAGCAGCCAAGAAACTAATCGGGGAGATACGCAGTATTTT
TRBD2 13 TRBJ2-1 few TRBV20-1 CSAEREPYNEQFF TGCAGTGCTGAGCGGGAACCCTACAATGAGCAGTTCTTC